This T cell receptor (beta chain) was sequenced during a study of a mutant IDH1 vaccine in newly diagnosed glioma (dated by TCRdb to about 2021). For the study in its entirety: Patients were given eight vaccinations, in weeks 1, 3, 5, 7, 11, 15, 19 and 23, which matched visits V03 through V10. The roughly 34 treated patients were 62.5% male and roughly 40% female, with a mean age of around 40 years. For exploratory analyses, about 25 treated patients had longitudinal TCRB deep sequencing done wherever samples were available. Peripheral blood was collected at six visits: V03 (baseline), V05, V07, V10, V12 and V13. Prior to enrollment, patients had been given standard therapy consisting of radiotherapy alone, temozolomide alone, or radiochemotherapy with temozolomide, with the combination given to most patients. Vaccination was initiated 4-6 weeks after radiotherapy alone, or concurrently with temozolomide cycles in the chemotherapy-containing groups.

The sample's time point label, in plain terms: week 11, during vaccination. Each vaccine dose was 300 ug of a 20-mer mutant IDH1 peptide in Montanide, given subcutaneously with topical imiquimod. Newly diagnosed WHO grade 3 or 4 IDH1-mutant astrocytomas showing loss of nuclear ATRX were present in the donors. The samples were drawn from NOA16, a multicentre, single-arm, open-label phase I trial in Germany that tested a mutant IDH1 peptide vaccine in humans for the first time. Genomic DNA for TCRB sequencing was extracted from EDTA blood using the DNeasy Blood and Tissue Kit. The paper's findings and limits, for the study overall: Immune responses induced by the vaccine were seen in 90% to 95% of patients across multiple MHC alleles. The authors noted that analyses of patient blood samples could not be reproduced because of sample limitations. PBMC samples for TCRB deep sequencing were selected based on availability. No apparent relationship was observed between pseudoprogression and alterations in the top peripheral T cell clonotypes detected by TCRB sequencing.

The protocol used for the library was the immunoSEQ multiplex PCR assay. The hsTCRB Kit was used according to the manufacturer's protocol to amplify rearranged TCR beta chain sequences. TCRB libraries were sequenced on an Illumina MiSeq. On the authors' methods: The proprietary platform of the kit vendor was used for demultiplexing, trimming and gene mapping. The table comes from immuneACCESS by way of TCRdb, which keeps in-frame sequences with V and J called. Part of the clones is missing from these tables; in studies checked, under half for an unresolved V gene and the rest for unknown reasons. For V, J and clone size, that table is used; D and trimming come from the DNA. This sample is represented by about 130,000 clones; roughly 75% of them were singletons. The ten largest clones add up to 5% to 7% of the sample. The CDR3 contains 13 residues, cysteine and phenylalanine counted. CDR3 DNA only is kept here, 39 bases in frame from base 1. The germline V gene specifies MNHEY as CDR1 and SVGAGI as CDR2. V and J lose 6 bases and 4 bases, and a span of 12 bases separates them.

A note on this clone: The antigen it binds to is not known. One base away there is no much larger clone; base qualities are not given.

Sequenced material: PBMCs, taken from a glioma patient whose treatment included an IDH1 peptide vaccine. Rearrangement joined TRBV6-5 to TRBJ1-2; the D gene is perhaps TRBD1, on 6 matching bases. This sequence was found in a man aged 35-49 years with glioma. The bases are TGTGCCAGCAGCACGGGACATATCTATGGCTACACCTTC. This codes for CASSTGHIYGYTF.